Described below is a single T cell receptor (beta chain) sequence and its context. Its target antigen remains unknown. Nothing much larger sits one base from this clone, and base qualities are not available. This sample stems from a study of shared clonotypes between healthy human individuals (TCRdb year 2020). With respect to the entire study: The cohort comprised a couple of women and a few men aged 18 to 49 years. To estimate repertoire size and how much clonotypes are shared between individuals, the study performed deep sequencing of blood TCR repertoires from a few healthy adults. Per donor, three plates each were used for CD4 naive and CD4 memory, two for CD8 naive, and one for CD8 memory. Per donor, leukapheresis produced somewhere between about 0.94 and 9 billion PBMCs. Different laboratories and diverse techniques were used to prepare libraries and sequence TCR repertoires, to increase sequencing depth and limit assay-specific biases.

Healthy HIV-negative adults with no recently reported acute infections or vaccinations were included as donors. Only Caucasian adults living in Nashville, Tennessee, USA were represented among the donors. CD4+ T cells were enriched by magnetic negative selection; naive cells were then positively selected on CD45RA, and the negative fraction formed the memory subset. Blood was obtained by leukapheresis, after which PBMCs were separated by Ficoll-Histopaque density gradient centrifugation and cryopreserved in liquid nitrogen vapor phase. Analytical flow cytometry was used to check the purity and quantity of every magnetically sorted T cell population. Genomic DNA was isolated from every sorted fraction and measured by UV absorbance on a Nanodrop 2000c. Its CDR3 holds 14 amino acids, cysteine through phenylalanine. CDR3 DNA is the only sequence kept; it has 42 bases, read in frame from the first base. V is cut by 0 bases and J by 3 bases, and the space between the germline ends is 9 bases. Based on the germline V gene, the CDR1 and CDR2 sequences are SGHTA and FQGNSA.

Using the deep immunoSEQ assay, TCR CDR3 regions were amplified from genomic DNA by multiplex PCR. Extracted genomic DNA from each cell subset was spread evenly across all wells of several immunoSEQ 96-well plates, with each plate serving as a replicate. Each replicate PCR for sorted subsets received approximately 220 ng genomic DNA, equal to roughly 30,000 T cell genomes. The purified libraries were quantified using a Qubit 3.0 fluorometer, sized with a Bioanalyzer 2100, and then quantified again using the KAPA Library Quantification kit. Every immunoSEQ 96-well plate was sequenced on a separate single-read 150-cycle Illumina NextSeq 550 flow cell. In the original analysis: Because only junctional sequences without quality scores were contained in the immunoSEQ output, filtering matching that applied to full-length reads could not be performed. Sequences were annotated with PyIR, a Python wrapper for IgBLAST v1.9, using IMGT germline references to assign V/J genes and CDR3. Reads were removed for weak V/J assignments (E-value above 1e-6), missing CDR3, stop codons, out-of-frame junctions, or ambiguous translated residues. V3J clonotypes were defined as sequences sharing the same inferred V gene, J gene, and CDR3 amino acid sequence. The percentage overlap between two repertoires was calculated by dividing the number of shared unique clonotypes by the size of the smaller repertoire. Richness of each repertoire was evaluated using RTK rarefaction, the Chao1 estimator, and Recon v2.1 estimates of unobserved clonotypes. Generation probabilities for all TCRbeta clonotypes obtained by the gDNA method from a handful of donors were computed using OLGA. The immuneACCESS repertoire file appears here via TCRdb, limited to in-frame rearrangements. These files lack a portion of the clones; in checked studies, under half of the deficit traces to unresolved V genes, and the cause of the others is not known. The V and J calls and the clone size are those of that table, but D and trimming were determined from the DNA. For this sample the table gives about 1 million clones, of which 65% to 80% were detected only once. Approximately 1.5% of the sample belongs to the ten largest clones.

The full study reports these points: Sampling was restricted to blood, and TCR repertoires in tissues likely differ from the TCR repertoires found in blood. Incomplete sequencing was indicated by rarefaction of sorted-subset datasets, despite the large sequencing depth. Sharing across a handful of donors was observed for around 4.8% of naive CD4, under 4% of naive CD8, 2% to 2.5% of memory CD4, and about 0.39% of memory CD8 clonotypes. Naive subsets generally had larger estimated clonotype richness than memory subsets. Compared with non-shared clonotypes, the clonotypes found in all four sorted-subset donors had higher generation probabilities. Based on pairwise subsampling, the degree of clonotype sharing among donors was expected to be affected by sequencing depth. The small number of donors limited the genetic and exposure-history diversity represented.

The receptor was derived from a man aged 18 to 29 in good health. The rearrangement joined TRBV7-2 to TRBJ2-7; TRBD2 is a weak D gene call, 6 bases matching. The sequencing sample was made of memory CD4+ T cells sorted from blood. What the cell subset or site label conveys for this sample: CD45RA-negative fraction. The DNA is TGTGCCAGCAGCTTAGCCGGGCGGGGCTACGAGCAGTACTTC. This is translated as CASSLAGRGYEQYF.